This T cell receptor beta chain came from a study of identical twins. This clonotype was seen a handful of times. MiXCR, run by TCRdb on the 5' RACE reads, gives a single entry per CDR3 protein. The sample yields approximately 250,000 distinct CDR3 sequences, 6% to 7% seen once. The V and J ends lost 8 bases and 4 bases respectively, with 9 bases between them. There are 12 residues in the CDR3. The germline gives CDR1 SEHNR, CDR2 FQNEAQ (reference sequence). Another study also made use of these data, one on T cells expressing NK-cell markers. That paper adds: Sequencing of TCR beta repertoires drew on sorted CD3+CD56+NKG2C+, CD3+CD56+NKG2C- and CD3+CD56-NKG2C+ T cells.

The TCR was taken from a young woman in good health. The chain joins TRBV7-9 to TRBJ1-5; D is unresolved. The specimen sequenced was CD8+ T cells sorted from blood. CDR3 protein: CASGLFNQPQHF. CDR3 in DNA: TGTGCCAGCGGATTATTTAATCAGCCCCAGCATTTT.